This entry describes one TCR beta chain. Its antigen is unidentified. The sample belongs to a study of blood T cells in healthy people across ages. Study-wide results and limits: Diversity figures based on one million T cells were deemed too low. Lack of knowledge of donor CMV status possibly confounded expanded clonotype changes. Greater diversity and more naive CD4+ cells were seen in long-lived donors than in aged donors.

A second PCR, run for roughly 7 to 11 cycles, used a sample-barcoded 5' primer plus a J-beta primer mix. Each sample provided no less than 2.5 million CDR3-containing paired-end reads. TCRdb ran MiXCR on the 5' RACE reads and lists one entry per CDR3 protein. The table lists 910,000 or so distinct CDR3 sequences, just over 50% of them singletons, with about a fifth in the top ten. Losses at the gene ends were 1 base for V and 7 bases for J; bases not matched to a gene: 11. Germline-derived CDR1 and CDR2 are SGHTA and FQGNSA. This CDR3 contains 17 residues. This sequence originates from a woman aged 60-70 years in good health. The sample comprised blood. The chain uses TRBV7-2 and TRBJ1-5, with 9 bases that match TRBD1. The CDR3 sequence: CASSLVGTGKWMQPQHF. As DNA, the CDR3 is TGTGCCAGCAGCTTAGTCGGGACAGGGAAGTGGATGCAGCCCCAGCATTTT.